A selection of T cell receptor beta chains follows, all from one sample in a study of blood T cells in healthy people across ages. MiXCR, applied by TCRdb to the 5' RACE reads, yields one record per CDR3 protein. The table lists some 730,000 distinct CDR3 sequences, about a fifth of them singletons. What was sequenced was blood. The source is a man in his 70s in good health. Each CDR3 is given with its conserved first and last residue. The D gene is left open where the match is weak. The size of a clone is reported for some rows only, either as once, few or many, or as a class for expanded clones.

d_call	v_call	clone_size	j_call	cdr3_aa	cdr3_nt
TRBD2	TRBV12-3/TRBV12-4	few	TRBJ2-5	CASSHGTSGGKETQYF	TGTGCCAGCAGTCATGGGACTAGCGGGGGTAAAGAGACCCAGTACTTC
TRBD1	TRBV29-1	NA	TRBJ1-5	CSVVLGQGVTNQPQHF	TGCAGCGTTGTACTGGGACAGGGGGTAACTAATCAGCCCCAGCATTTT
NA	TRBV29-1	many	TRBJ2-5	CSVGVETQYF	TGCAGCGTTGGCGTGGAGACCCAGTACTTC
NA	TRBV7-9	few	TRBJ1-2	CASSSTAYGYTF	TGTGCCAGCAGCTCGACAGCCTATGGCTACACCTTC
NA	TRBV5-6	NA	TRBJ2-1	CASSFNREYNEQFF	TGTGCCAGCAGCTTTAACAGGGAATACAATGAGCAGTTCTTC
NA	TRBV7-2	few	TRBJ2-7	CASSLNGGSYEQYF	TGTGCCAGCAGTTTAAACGGCGGCTCCTACGAGCAGTACTTC
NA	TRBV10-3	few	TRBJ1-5	CAISGTVVGNQPQHF	TGTGCCATCAGTGGGACGGTTGTGGGCAATCAGCCCCAGCATTTT
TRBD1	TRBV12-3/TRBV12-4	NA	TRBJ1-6	CASLNRDRQHSPLHF	TGTGCCAGCCTCAACCGGGACAGGCAACACTCACCCCTCCACTTT
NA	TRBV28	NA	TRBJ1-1	CASRFSRRLTEAFF	TGTGCCAGCAGGTTTTCCCGGCGGCTCACTGAAGCTTTCTTT
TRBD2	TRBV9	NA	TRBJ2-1	CASSRRASGDNEQFF	TGTGCCAGCTCACGTCGGGCTAGCGGTGACAATGAGCAGTTCTTC
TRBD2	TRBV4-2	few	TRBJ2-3	CASSQSGGFTDTQYF	TGTGCCAGCAGCCAGAGCGGGGGTTTCACAGATACGCAGTATTTT
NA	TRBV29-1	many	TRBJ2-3	CSVEDGVTDTQYF	TGCAGCGTTGAAGATGGAGTCACAGATACGCAGTATTTT
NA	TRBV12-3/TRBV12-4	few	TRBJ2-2	CASKGKTTGELFF	TGTGCCAGCAAAGGCAAAACCACCGGGGAGCTGTTTTTT